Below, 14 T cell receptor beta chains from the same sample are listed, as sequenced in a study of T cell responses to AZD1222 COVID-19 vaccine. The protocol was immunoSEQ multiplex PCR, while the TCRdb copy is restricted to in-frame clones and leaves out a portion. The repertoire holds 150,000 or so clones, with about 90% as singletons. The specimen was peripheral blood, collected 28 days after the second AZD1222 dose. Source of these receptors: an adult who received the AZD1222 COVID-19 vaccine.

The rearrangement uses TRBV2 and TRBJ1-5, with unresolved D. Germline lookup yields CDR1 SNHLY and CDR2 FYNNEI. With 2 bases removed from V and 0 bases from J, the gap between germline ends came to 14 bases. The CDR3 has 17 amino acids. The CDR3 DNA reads TGTGCCAGCAGTGAAAACCCTCTAGGGTATAGCAATCAGCCCCAGCATTTT. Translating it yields CASSENPLGYSNQPQHF.

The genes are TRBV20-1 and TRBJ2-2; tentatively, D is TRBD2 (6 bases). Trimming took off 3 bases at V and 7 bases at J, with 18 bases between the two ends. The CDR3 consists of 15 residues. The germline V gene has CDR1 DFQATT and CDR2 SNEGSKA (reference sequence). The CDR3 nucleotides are TGCAGTGCTAGTCAGGCGGGGAGCGCGAACGGGGAGCTGTTTTTT. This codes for CSASQAGSANGELFF.

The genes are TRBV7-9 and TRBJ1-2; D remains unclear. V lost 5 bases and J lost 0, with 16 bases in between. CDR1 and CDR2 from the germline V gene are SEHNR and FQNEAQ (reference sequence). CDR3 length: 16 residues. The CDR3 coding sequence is TGTGCCAGCAGCCCGACCGGCTCAATCCCTAACTATGGCTACACCTTC. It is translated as CASSPTGSIPNYGYTF.

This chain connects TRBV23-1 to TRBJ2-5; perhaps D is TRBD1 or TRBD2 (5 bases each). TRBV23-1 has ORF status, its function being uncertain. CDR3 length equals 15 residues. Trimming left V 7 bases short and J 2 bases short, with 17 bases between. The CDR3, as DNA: TGCGCCAGCAAATCGATCAGGGAGCGGCAAGAGACCCAGTACTTC. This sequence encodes CASKSIRERQETQYF.

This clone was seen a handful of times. DNA of the CDR3: TGTGCCAGCAGAGCCTATGAAAAACTGTTTTTT. Encoded protein: CASRAYEKLFF. The chain is built from TRBV12-3 or TRBV12-4 and TRBJ1-4; D uncertain. V was trimmed by 6 bases and J by 6 bases, leaving 5 bases between them. The CDR3 runs 11 residues.

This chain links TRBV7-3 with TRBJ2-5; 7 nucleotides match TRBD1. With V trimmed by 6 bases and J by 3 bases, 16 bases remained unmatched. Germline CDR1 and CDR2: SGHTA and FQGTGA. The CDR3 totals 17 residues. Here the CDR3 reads CASSPPTGIGRKETQYF. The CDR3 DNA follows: TGTGCCAGCAGTCCACCGACAGGGATCGGTAGAAAAGAGACCCAGTACTTC.

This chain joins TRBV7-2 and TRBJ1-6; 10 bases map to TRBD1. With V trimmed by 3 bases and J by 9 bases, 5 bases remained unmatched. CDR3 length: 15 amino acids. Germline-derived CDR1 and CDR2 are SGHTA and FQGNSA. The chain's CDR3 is CASSLRQGASSPLHF. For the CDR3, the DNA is TGTGCCAGCAGCTTGAGACAGGGGGCTAGTTCACCCCTCCACTTT.

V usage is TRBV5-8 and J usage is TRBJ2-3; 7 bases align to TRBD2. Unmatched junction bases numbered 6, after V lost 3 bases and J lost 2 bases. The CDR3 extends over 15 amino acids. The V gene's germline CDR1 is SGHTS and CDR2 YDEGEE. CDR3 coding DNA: TGTGCCAGCAGCTCGATAGCGGGTCTCACAGATACGCAGTATTTT. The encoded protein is CASSSIAGLTDTQYF.

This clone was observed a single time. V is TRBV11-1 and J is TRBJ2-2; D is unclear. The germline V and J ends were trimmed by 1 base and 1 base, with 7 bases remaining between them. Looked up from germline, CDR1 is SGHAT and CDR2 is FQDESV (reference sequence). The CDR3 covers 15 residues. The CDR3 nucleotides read TGTGCCAGCAGCTTAGGTCCCAGGAACACCGGGGAGCTGTTTTTT. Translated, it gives CASSLGPRNTGELFF.

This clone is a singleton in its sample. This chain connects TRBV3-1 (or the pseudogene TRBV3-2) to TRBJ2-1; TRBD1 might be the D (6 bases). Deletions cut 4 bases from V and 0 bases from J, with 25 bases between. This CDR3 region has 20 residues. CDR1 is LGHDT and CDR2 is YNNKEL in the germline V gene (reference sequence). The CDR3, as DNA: TGTGCCAGCAGCCGGGGACGCGCCAGGGGCTCGATGAGCTCCTACAATGAGCAGTTCTTC. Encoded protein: CASSRGRARGSMSSYNEQFF.

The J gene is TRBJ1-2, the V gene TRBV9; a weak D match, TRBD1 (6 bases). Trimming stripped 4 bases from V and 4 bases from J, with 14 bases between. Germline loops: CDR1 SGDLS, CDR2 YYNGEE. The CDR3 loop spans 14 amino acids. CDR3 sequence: CASSQPGQLYGYTF. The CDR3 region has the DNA TGTGCCAGCAGCCAACCTGGACAGCTCTATGGCTACACCTTC.

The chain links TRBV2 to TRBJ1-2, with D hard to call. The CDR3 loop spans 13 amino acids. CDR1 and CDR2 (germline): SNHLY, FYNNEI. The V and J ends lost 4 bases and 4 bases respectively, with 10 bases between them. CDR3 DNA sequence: TGTGCCAGCAGTGGTGCAGGTAGCTATGGCTACACCTTC. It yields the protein CASSGAGSYGYTF.

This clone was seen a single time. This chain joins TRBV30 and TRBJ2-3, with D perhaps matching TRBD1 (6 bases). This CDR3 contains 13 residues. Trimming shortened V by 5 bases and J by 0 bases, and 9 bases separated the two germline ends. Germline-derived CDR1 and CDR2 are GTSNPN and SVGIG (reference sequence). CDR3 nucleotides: TGTGCCTGGGGGGGCTCTAGCACAGATACGCAGTATTTT. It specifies CAWGGSSTDTQYF.

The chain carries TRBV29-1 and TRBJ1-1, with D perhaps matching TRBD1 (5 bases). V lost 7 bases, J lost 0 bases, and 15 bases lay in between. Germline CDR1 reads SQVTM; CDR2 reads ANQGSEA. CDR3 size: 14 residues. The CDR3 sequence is CSARLGGMNTEAFF. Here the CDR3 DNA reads TGCAGCGCTAGACTTGGGGGTATGAACACTGAAGCTTTCTTT.